What follows are 19 T cell receptor beta chains derived from one specimen sequenced in a study of human T cells and chemical hapten exposure. Via MiXCR, TCRdb re-called the RACE reads, giving one row per CDR3 protein. This repertoire shows 330,000 or so distinct CDR3 sequences, over 6% found once; its top ten account for approximately 5.4%. Time point specified: patch test 2, 6 weeks after DPC sensitization. Treatment indicated: therapeutic diphenylcyclopropenone sensitization with weekly scalp DPC. The sequencing used whole blood, collected in connection with sensitization to the hapten diphenylcyclopropenone (DPC). The receptors were sampled from a woman aged 18-35 years with alopecia areata. Some clones in this sample may be carry-over from other donors' samples.

This clonotype was seen a handful of times. The chain is built from TRBV5-1 and TRBJ1-5; D call uncertain. Between the trimmed V and J ends, which lost 0 bases and 4 bases, there was a span of 8 bases. In germline, CDR1 is SGHRS, CDR2 YFSETQ. CDR3 length equals 14 residues. The CDR3 sequence is CASSLGERNQPQHF. DNA of the CDR3: TGCGCCAGCAGCTTGGGCGAGCGGAATCAGCCCCAGCATTTT.

This clonotype was picked up a small number of times. V gene TRBV12-3 or TRBV12-4 combines with J gene TRBJ1-1; D is perhaps TRBD1 (5 bases). There are 14 residues in the CDR3. Trimming cost V 6 bases and J 0 bases, with 11 bases left between them. The CDR3 sequence: CASSPGYLNTEAFF. CDR3 nucleotide sequence: TGTGCCAGCAGCCCAGGGTATCTGAACACTGAAGCTTTCTTT.

The genes are TRBV2 and TRBJ2-6, with D maybe TRBD2 (7 bases). V lost 11 bases to trimming and J lost 0 bases, with 20 bases between them. The germline gives CDR1 SNHLY, CDR2 FYNNEI. The CDR3 extends over 17 amino acids. The CDR3 bases are TGTGCCGCCGGGGGGCGGTCAGCCCGCTCTGGGGCCAACGTCCTGACTTTC. Residues: CAAGGRSARSGANVLTF.

The V gene is TRBV7-9, the J gene TRBJ1-1; 7 bases fit TRBD1. Per germline, CDR1 SEHNR and CDR2 FQNEAQ (reference sequence). V trimming: 1 base; J trimming: 8 bases; junction bases outside the gene matches: 7. The CDR3 contains 14 residues. The CDR3 loop reads CASSLGQGRAEAFF. CDR3 nucleotide sequence: TGTGCCAGCAGCTTAGGACAGGGCCGCGCGGAAGCTTTCTTT.

This clonotype was seen a handful of times. V usage is TRBV27 and J usage is TRBJ1-4, with D tentatively TRBD1 (5 bases). The length of the CDR3 is 16 residues. Germline V gene lookup returns CDR1 MNHEY and CDR2 SMNVEV (reference sequence). Deletions cut 3 bases from V and 0 bases from J, with 11 bases between. The CDR3 nucleotides read TGTGCCAGCAGTTTCCCTCCAGGGACAACTAATGAAAAACTGTTTTTT. Translation: CASSFPPGTTNEKLFF. Filled out from reference TRBV27 and TRBJ1-4, the complete variable domain reads EAQVTQNPRYLITVTGKKLTVTCSQNMNHEYMSWYRQDPGLGLRQIYYSMNVEVTDKGDVPEGYKVSRKEKRNFPLILESPSPNQTSLYFCASSFPPGTTNEKLFFGSGTQLSVL.

CDR3 amino acids: CASSLAAGLDEQFF. CDR3 nucleotides: TGTGCCAGCAGCTTGGCTGCGGGGTTGGATGAGCAGTTCTTC. The chain has TRBV5-6 and TRBJ2-1; D may be TRBD2 (6 bases). This CDR3 has 14 residues. Germline V gene data show CDR1 as SGHDT and CDR2 as YYEEEE. The V and J ends lost 0 bases and 8 bases respectively, with 12 bases between them.

This clonotype has a count of ten or more. DNA of the CDR3: TGTGCCAGTTCCGGGACTAGCGGGGGGCCCACAGATACGCAGTATTTT. It codes for CASSGTSGGPTDTQYF. This chain connects TRBV2 to TRBJ2-3; 15 bases match TRBD2. CDR3 length equals 16 residues. Germline V gene lookup returns CDR1 SNHLY and CDR2 FYNNEI. The V gene end was trimmed by 9 bases and the J gene end by 2 bases; junction bases not matched to a gene: 6. Drawing the rest from reference TRBV2 and TRBJ2-3, the complete variable domain is EPEVTQTPSHQVTQMGQEVILRCVPISNHLYFYWYRQILGQKVEFLVSFYNNEISEKSEIFDDQFSVERPDGSNFTLKIRSTKLEDSAMYFCASSGTSGGPTDTQYFGPGTRLTVL.

This clonotype was detected many times. V gene TRBV3-1 combines with J gene TRBJ1-5; a possible D gene is TRBD1 (5 bases). This CDR3 contains 14 residues. Germline V CDR1 and CDR2: LGHDT, YNNKEL (reference sequence). Trimming removed 0 bases at V and 7 bases at J, with 10 bases between. The CDR3 spells CASSQDAGHQPQHF. The CDR3 region has the DNA TGTGCCAGCAGCCAAGACGCAGGGCACCAGCCCCAGCATTTT.

This clonotype turned up a few times. The rearrangement links TRBV15 to TRBJ2-3; unclear D gene. CDR3 length: 13 residues. Germline CDR1 reads LNHNV; CDR2 reads YYDKDF (reference sequence). The ends were cut back, 0 bases at V and 4 bases at J, with 5 bases in the middle. Here the CDR3 DNA reads TGTGCCACCAGCAGAGAGTTGGCAGATACGCAGTATTTT. This codes for CATSRELADTQYF.

This clonotype was counted a single time. A much more abundant neighbour one base away suggests this may be a read error. This rearrangement joins TRBV18 to TRBJ2-3; 7 bases fit TRBD2. Germline lookup yields CDR1 KGHSH and CDR2 LQKENI. The CDR3 extends over 15 amino acids. CDR3 sequence reads: CASSLRETSTDTRYF. The DNA for the CDR3 is TGTGCCAGCTCACTCAGGGAGACTAGCACAGATACGCGGTATTTT.

This clonotype showed up just a few times. The CDR3 loop is CASSGQGVWNSPLHF. The DNA of the CDR3 is TGTGCCAGCAGCGGACAGGGGGTATGGAATTCACCCCTCCACTTT. The V gene is TRBV12-3 or TRBV12-4, the J gene TRBJ1-6; 10 nucleotides line up with TRBD1. The CDR3 sequence is 15 residues long. Trimming at V came to 6 bases and at J to 7 bases, leaving 6 bases not matched to a gene.

This clonotype was counted at least ten times. The chain recombines TRBV15 with TRBJ1-1, with D tentatively TRBD1 (6 bases). Trimming shortened V by 5 bases and J by 1 base, and 17 bases separated the two germline ends. Germline V CDR1 and CDR2: LNHNV, YYDKDF (reference sequence). The CDR3 is 16 residues long. Here the CDR3 DNA reads TGTGCCACCAGCCAAAACAGGGAGGGGACGAACACTGAAGCTTTCTTT. The encoded protein is CATSQNREGTNTEAFF.

Many counts were recorded for this clonotype. This sequence joins TRBV6-5 and TRBJ1-5; TRBD1 matches at 8 bases. Germline lookup yields CDR1 MNHEY and CDR2 SVGAGI. The CDR3 totals 15 residues. V shed 4 bases and J 6 bases; nucleotides not matched to a gene: 8. In nucleotides, the CDR3 is TGTGCCAGCAGTTCCGACAGGGGTTTGGGTCAGCCCCAGCATTTT. Protein: CASSSDRGLGQPQHF.

The table lists this clonotype with a few counts. The CDR3 nucleotides read TGTGCCAGCAGTCCAAATACCCCCTCAGGGAACTATGGCTACACCTTC. This gives the protein CASSPNTPSGNYGYTF. J is TRBJ1-2 and V is TRBV27; D is possibly TRBD1 (5 bases). The CDR3 runs to 16 residues. Trimming shortened V by 5 bases and J by 2 bases, and 18 bases separated the two germline ends. Germline V gene data show CDR1 as MNHEY and CDR2 as SMNVEV (reference sequence).

This clonotype was seen a handful of times. The V call is TRBV2, the J call TRBJ2-2; D is undetermined. Looked up from germline, CDR1 is SNHLY and CDR2 is FYNNEI. CDR3 size: 11 residues. Deletions cut 8 bases from V and 10 bases from J, with 11 bases between. CDR3 in DNA: TGTGCCAGCTCTCTTCTTCAGGAGCTGTTTTTT. Translating gives CASSLLQELFF.

Only one count was recorded for this clonotype. This chain uses TRBV7-8 with TRBJ2-3; TRBD2 agrees at 8 bases. The CDR3 is 16 residues long. J gave up 4 bases and V 3 bases, and 9 bases lay outside the gene matches. Germline CDR1 SGHVS, CDR2 FQNEAQ. CDR3 loop: CASSFPPGLEADTQYF. The CDR3, as DNA: TGTGCCAGCAGCTTCCCGCCGGGACTAGAGGCAGATACGCAGTATTTT.

This clonotype was recorded a few times. The rearrangement links TRBV20-1 to TRBJ2-2, with D maybe TRBD1 (6 bases). Deletions cut 3 bases from V and 5 bases from J, with 16 bases between. In germline, CDR1 is DFQATT, CDR2 SNEGSKA (reference sequence). The CDR3 spans 15 residues. CDR3 in amino acids: CSASRLQGITGELFF. In DNA, the CDR3 is TGCAGTGCTAGTCGCTTACAGGGAATAACCGGGGAGCTGTTTTTT.

This sequence joins TRBV6-1 and TRBJ2-3; 9 bases agree with TRBD2. The CDR3 totals 16 residues. CDR1 and CDR2 from the germline V gene are MNHNS and SASEGT. V shed 2 bases, J shed 3 bases, and the junction held 6 bases outside the gene matches. The CDR3 sequence: CASSERLAGNTDTQYF. In DNA form, the CDR3 reads TGTGCCAGCAGTGAACGGCTAGCGGGGAATACAGATACGCAGTATTTT.

This clonotype was seen at least ten times. The V and J genes are TRBV7-2 and TRBJ2-3; 7 nucleotides agree with TRBD2. CDR3 length: 14 amino acids. Trimming removed 4 bases from V and 7 bases from J; junction bases left unmatched: 8. Per the germline V gene, CDR1 is SGHTA and CDR2 is FQGNSA. The CDR3 DNA is TGTGCCAGCAGCTCCATAAGCGGGGTATATACGCAGTATTTT. As protein: CASSSISGVYTQYF.